This T cell receptor (beta chain) was profiled in a study of blood T cell repertoires in COVID-19 (dated by TCRdb to 2018 to 2020). With respect to the entire study: Samples from collaborators originated in the United States, Italy and Spain and spanned both the acute and convalescent phases of COVID-19. The material from the prospective study consisted of cDNA or gDNA derived from T cells, B-cell-depleted T cells, or PBMCs. The dataset comprised deeply sampled blood TCRbeta repertoires from subjects exposed to, actively infected with, or recovered from COVID-19. The repertoires were made available in a free public database intended to serve as a resource for research on the immune response to SARS-CoV-2. Samples were obtained from the ongoing ImmuneRACE study (first 160 participants) and from 950 to 1,500 subjects provided by 6 global collaborators. Sample metadata almost always included a de-identified subject ID, COVID-19 status, age in years and sex. Where available, HLA class I and class II types were taken from metadata supplied by the sample provider and were not determined by assay-based typing. Findings and caveats that apply to the study as a whole: How much clinical and demographic metadata was included differed by source and by participant, and the metadata was provided uncurated.

Enrolling through a virtual design, the prospective study's participants ranged in age from roughly 18 to 100 years and lived across about two dozen United States geographic areas. In the prospective study, participants were assigned to cohorts based on the clinical history participants reported in a screening survey and a study questionnaire. Exposed participants had been in contact, within 2 weeks of entering the study, with a person who had a PCR-confirmed or clinician-diagnosed case of COVID-19. In the prospective study, mobile phlebotomists collected whole blood, serum and a nasopharyngeal or oropharyngeal swab from each participant. Participants in the prospective study had the option to provide additional blood draws and questionnaires over a roughly 2-month period. Before DNA extraction, prospective study blood samples were shipped either frozen or at room temperature. CDR1 and CDR2 (SNHLY, FYNNEI) derive from the germline V gene. V and J lose 6 bases and 6 bases, and a span of 8 bases separates them. Taken from cysteine to phenylalanine, the CDR3 has 11 residues. Only the CDR3 portion is preserved as DNA: 33 bases, with reading frame beginning at the first base.

About this clone: Its specific antigen is unknown. Within one base of it there is no much larger clone, and no base qualities were kept. This sample also contains other DNA sequences that code for the same CDR3.

TCRbeta CDR3 regions were amplified from genomic DNA using the immunoSEQ Assay, a bias-controlled multiplex PCR. In the paper's pipeline: The number of nucleated cells in each sample was estimated from the amplification of reference gene primers within the assay. To quantify the absolute abundance of each unique TCRbeta CDR3 rearrangement, sequence reads were collapsed and filtered. For each sample, productive Simpson clonality was calculated by taking the square root of Simpson's diversity index across productive rearrangements. What TCRdb holds here is the immuneACCESS table cut down to in-frame rearrangements. Part of the clones is not present; checked against another copy, under half of the missing clones reflect an unresolved V gene, and the others are unexplained. V, J and clone size are those of that table, while D and trimming were read from the DNA. Present in this sample are 250,000 or so clones, about 85% of which were seen just once. In total, the top ten clones hold just over 6.5% of the sample.

The chain joins TRBV2 to TRBJ1-1; the D gene cannot be resolved reliably. The sample comprised PBMCs or T cells enriched from blood (not recorded which). The source is a woman between 45 and 65 years old who had been exposed to COVID-19. The CDR3 here reads CASSDAAEAFF. Here is the DNA: TGTGCCAGCAGCGATGCGGCTGAAGCTTTCTTT.